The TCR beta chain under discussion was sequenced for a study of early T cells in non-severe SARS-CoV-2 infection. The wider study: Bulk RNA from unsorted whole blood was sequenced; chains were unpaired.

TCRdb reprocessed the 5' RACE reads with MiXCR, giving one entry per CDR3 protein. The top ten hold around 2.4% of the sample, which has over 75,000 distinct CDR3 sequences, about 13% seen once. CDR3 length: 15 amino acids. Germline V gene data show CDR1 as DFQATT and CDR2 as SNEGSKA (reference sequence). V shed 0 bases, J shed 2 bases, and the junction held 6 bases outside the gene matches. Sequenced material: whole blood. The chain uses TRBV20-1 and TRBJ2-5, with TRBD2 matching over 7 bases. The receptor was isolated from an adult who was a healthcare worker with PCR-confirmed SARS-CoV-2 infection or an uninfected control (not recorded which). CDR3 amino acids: CSARDASGRQETQYF. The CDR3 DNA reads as TGCAGTGCTAGAGATGCTAGCGGAAGACAAGAGACCCAGTACTTC.